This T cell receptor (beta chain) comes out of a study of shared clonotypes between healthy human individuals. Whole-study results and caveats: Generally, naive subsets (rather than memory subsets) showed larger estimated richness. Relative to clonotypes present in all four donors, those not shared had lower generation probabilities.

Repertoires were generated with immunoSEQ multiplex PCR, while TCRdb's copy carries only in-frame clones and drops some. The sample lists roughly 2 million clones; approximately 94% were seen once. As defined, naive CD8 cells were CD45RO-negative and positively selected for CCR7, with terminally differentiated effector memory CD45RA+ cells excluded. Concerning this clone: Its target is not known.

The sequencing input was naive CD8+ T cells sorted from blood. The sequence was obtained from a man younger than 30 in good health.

The chain's CDR3 is CASSPYGANTEAFF. DNA for the CDR3: TGTGCCAGCAGCCCTTATGGGGCGAACACTGAAGCTTTCTTT. The chain links TRBV5-4 to TRBJ1-1; D may be TRBD1 (5 bases). The CDR3 is 14 amino acids. Trimming removed 4 bases at V and 1 base at J, with 11 bases between. Germline V gene lookup returns CDR1 SGHNT and CDR2 YYREEE (reference sequence).